This T cell receptor beta chain is drawn from a study of blood T cell repertoires in COVID-19. For the study at large: Both acute and convalescent COVID-19 samples were obtained from the United States, Italy and Spain.

Germline assignment: CDR1 SGHNT and CDR2 YYREEE (reference sequence). V was trimmed by 3 bases and J by 1 base, leaving 13 bases between them. This CDR3 has 16 residues. Sequenced by immunoSEQ multiplex PCR; TCRdb stores in-frame clones only, minus some. The sample contains under 250,000 clones, about four fifths of which appear only once. The source material was peripheral blood. The TCR was taken from a man aged 50 to 59 with active or convalescent COVID-19. V is TRBV5-4 and J is TRBJ2-2, with a weak D call TRBD2 (5 bases). CDR3 sequence reads: CASSSGSGRNTGELFF. The CDR3 DNA follows: TGTGCCAGCAGCTCGGGTTCGGGGAGGAACACCGGGGAGCTGTTTTTT.